These T cell receptor beta chains were read from a single sample in a study of T cell responses to AZD1222 COVID-19 vaccine. The table came from immunoSEQ multiplex PCR; TCRdb's copy has only in-frame clones and leaves some out. The sample lists about 64,000 clones, 90% to 95% occurring once. The sequences come from peripheral blood, collected 28 days after the second dose of the MenACWY control vaccine. These receptors came from an adult who received the MenACWY meningococcal vaccine as a control. Both conserved end residues are trimmed from each CDR3. The order of the fields is J gene, CDR3 length, V gene, CDR3 protein.

TRBJ1-6 | 10 | TRBV10-3 | AIRGPDSPLH
TRBJ1-1 | 12 | TRBV4-1 | ASSMGQANTEAF
TRBJ2-1 | 17 | TRBV19 | ASSLGVASGRGSYNEQF
TRBJ1-1 | 13 | TRBV25-1 | ASSDLLLGNTEAF
TRBJ2-3 | 11 | TRBV3-1/TRBV3-2 | ASSFSGVDTQY
TRBJ1-2 | 15 | TRBV29-1 | SERGPFQEGLEGGYT
TRBJ2-3 | 11 | TRBV2 | ASRGASTDTQY
TRBJ2-4 | 10 | TRBV7-2 | ASSADAGIQY
TRBJ2-1 | 10 | TRBV9 | ASSVAAGEQF
TRBJ1-2 | 11 | TRBV2 | ASTPGQTYGYT
TRBJ2-5 | 10 | TRBV27 | ASSTDQETQY
TRBJ2-7 | 13 | TRBV29-1 | SVVNPTGGAYEQY
TRBJ2-7 | 13 | TRBV3-1/TRBV3-2 | ASSQAIGGDYEQY
TRBJ2-7 | 11 | TRBV5-4 | ASSTDPSYEQY
TRBJ1-1 | 11 | TRBV7-3 | ASKGQPNTEAF
TRBJ1-6 | 14 | TRBV30 | AWSVLGSSYNSPLH
TRBJ2-7 | 11 | TRBV5-6 | ASSLGRFPEQY